The 18 T cell receptor beta chains listed next were all sequenced from one sample in a study of CD8+ T cells in alopecia areata. Following extraction, RNA underwent reverse transcription to cDNA, which served as the sequencing template. Assay used: immunoSEQ multiplex PCR; TCRdb lists only in-frame clones, some missing. Of about 160,000 clones in the sample, under 70% were seen once. Treatment given: oral pan-JAK inhibitor, 5-10 mg twice daily. The sequencing used CD4+ T cells sorted from blood, collected at week 4, from a patient treated with tofacitinib. The receptors come from a human donor with alopecia areata.

This clone was picked up a small number of times. The chain joins TRBV30 to TRBJ2-7; D unresolved. The germline V gene encodes CDR1 GTSNPN and CDR2 SVGIG (reference sequence). The CDR3 runs 13 residues. V was clipped by 0 bases and J by 10 bases, with 16 bases between them. The chain's CDR3 is CAWSVSASVLQYF. The CDR3 nucleotides are TGTGCCTGGAGTGTATCTGCGTCGGTACTACAGTACTTC.

V is TRBV30 and J is TRBJ1-2, with D perhaps TRBD1 (6 bases). V lost 2 bases and J lost 1, with 14 bases in between. The CDR3 consists of 15 residues. The germline CDR1 and CDR2 sequences are GTSNPN and SVGIG (reference sequence). The CDR3 loop is CAWSTWSDSNYGYTF. CDR3 in DNA: TGTGCCTGGAGTACGTGGTCGGACAGTAACTATGGCTACACCTTC. The complete variable domain, with remaining parts taken from reference TRBV30 and TRBJ1-2, reads SQTIHQWPATLVQPVGSPLSLECTVEGTSNPNLYWYRQAAGRGLQLLFYSVGIGQISSEVPQNLSASRPQDRQFILSSKKLLLSDSGFYLCAWSTWSDSNYGYTFGSGTRLTVV.

V and J are TRBV30 and TRBJ1-2; D unresolved. V was trimmed by 1 base and J by 3 bases, leaving 6 bases between them. The CDR3 extends over 12 amino acids. The V gene's germline CDR1 is GTSNPN and CDR2 SVGIG (reference sequence). The CDR3 sequence: CAWSEGDYGYTF. CDR3 nucleotide sequence: TGTGCCTGGAGTGAGGGAGACTATGGCTACACCTTC.

This clone was counted only a few times. The chain combines TRBV7-8 with TRBJ2-5; D is undetermined. CDR3 size: 15 residues. Trimming took 3 bases from V and 3 from J, leaving 14 bases between them. Germline CDR1 is SGHVS and CDR2 is FQNEAQ. The CDR3 nucleotides read TGTGCCAGCAGCTTTTTTGGGTCCTCCAAAGAGACCCAGTACTTC. It translates to CASSFFGSSKETQYF.

J is TRBJ2-7 and V is TRBV5-1; the D is unclear. In germline, CDR1 is SGHRS, CDR2 YFSETQ. V dropped 1 base and J dropped 6 bases, with 11 bases sitting between them. This CDR3 is built from 13 residues. CDR3 in DNA: TGCGCCAGCAGCTTGAATTCCTATCGCGAGCAGTACTTC. This codes for CASSLNSYREQYF. Variable domain in full (rest from reference TRBV5-1 and TRBJ2-7): KAGVTQTPRYLIKTRGQQVTLSCSPISGHRSVSWYQQTPGQGLQFLFEYFSETQRNKGNFPGRFSGRQFSNSRSEMNVSTLELGDSALYLCASSLNSYREQYFGPGTRLTVT.

The table lists this clone with a count of one. The rearrangement links TRBV2 to TRBJ1-2, with 7 bases fitting TRBD1. CDR1 is SNHLY, CDR2 FYNNEI, per germline. V was clipped by 4 bases and J by 3 bases; unmatched bases: 2. CDR3 length: 13 residues. CDR3 sequence: CASSAGTDYGYTF. The CDR3 DNA sequence: TGTGCCAGCAGTGCCGGGACAGACTATGGCTACACCTTC.

The chain has TRBV4-3 and TRBJ1-6; 9 bases are shared with TRBD1. There are 15 residues in the CDR3. CDR1 is LGHNA and CDR2 is YSLEER in the germline V gene. Trimming cost V 1 base and J 8 bases; bases outside gene matches: 3. This CDR3 reads CASSQGRDRDSPLHF. CDR3 nucleotide sequence: TGCGCCAGCAGCCAAGGCCGGGACAGGGATTCACCCCTCCACTTT.

The chain has TRBV30 and TRBJ2-7, with TRBD1 identical over 7 bases. CDR1 GTSNPN and CDR2 SVGIG come from the germline V gene (reference sequence). The CDR3 totals 13 residues. The V gene end was trimmed by 3 bases and the J gene end by 0 bases; junction bases not matched to a gene: 2. The CDR3 DNA reads TGTGCCTGGAGACGGACAGGCTCCTACGAGCAGTACTTC. Residues: CAWRRTGSYEQYF.

V usage is TRBV6-4 and J usage is TRBJ2-3, with TRBD2 matching 10 bases. The CDR3 totals 16 residues. Germline CDR1 MRHNA, CDR2 SNTAGT. Unmatched junction bases numbered 4, after V lost 2 bases and J lost 2 bases. CDR3 residues: CASSDRAGGPTDTQYF. The DNA of the CDR3 is TGTGCCAGCAGTGACAGAGCGGGGGGGCCCACAGATACGCAGTATTTT.

The rearrangement uses TRBV9 and TRBJ2-3; D remains ambiguous. The CDR3 length is 13 residues. V was clipped by 0 bases and J by 8 bases, with 10 bases between them. Germline V gives CDR1 SGDLS, CDR2 YYNGEE. The CDR3 DNA reads TGTGCCAGCAGCGTAGAGATTAGGACTACGCAGTATTTT. Translated: CASSVEIRTTQYF.

The count of this clone is one. The gene calls are TRBV6-5 and TRBJ1-6; no firm D call. The CDR3 has 13 amino acids. Germline values: CDR1 MNHEY, CDR2 SVGAGI. The V and J ends lost 6 bases and 8 bases respectively, with 11 bases between them. This chain's CDR3 is CASRRAGDSPLHF. The CDR3 DNA reads TGTGCCAGCAGAAGGGCCGGGGATTCACCCCTCCACTTT.

The chain links TRBV7-6 to TRBJ2-7; D ambiguous. With 0 bases removed from V and 0 bases from J, the gap between germline ends came to 15 bases. Germline CDR1 and CDR2: SGHVS and FNYEAQ. The CDR3 sequence is 17 residues long. The CDR3 here is CASSLAQEGQSSYEQYF. The CDR3 DNA sequence: TGTGCCAGCAGCTTAGCGCAAGAAGGGCAGAGCTCCTACGAGCAGTACTTC.

V usage is TRBV6-6 and J usage is TRBJ1-5; D remains unclear. The CDR3 runs to 12 residues. Germline CDR1 MNHNY, CDR2 SVGAGI (reference sequence). V was trimmed by 2 bases and J by 5 bases, leaving 4 bases between them. CDR3 DNA sequence: TGTGCCAGCAGTTACAGGGATCAGCCCCAGCATTTT. Translating it yields CASSYRDQPQHF.

V gene TRBV7-6 combines with J gene TRBJ2-7; 8 bases agree with TRBD2. Germline loops: CDR1 SGHVS, CDR2 FNYEAQ. This CDR3 is 18 amino acids long. With 0 bases clipped from V and 0 bases from J, the junction kept 10 bases outside the gene matches. Here the CDR3 reads CASSLAGLQRGSSYEQYF. The CDR3 DNA reads TGTGCCAGCAGCTTAGCCGGTCTCCAGCGGGGGAGCTCCTACGAGCAGTACTTC.

The chain is built from TRBV7-3 and TRBJ1-5; D gene uncertain. CDR1 and CDR2 (germline): SGHTA, FQGTGA. V was pared by 3 bases and J by 8 bases, with 11 bases between. The CDR3 is made up of 13 amino acids. The CDR3 sequence: CASSLVRGEPQHF. CDR3 in DNA: TGTGCCAGCAGCTTGGTCCGTGGAGAGCCCCAGCATTTT.

This clone came up a few times. The V call is TRBV23-1, the J call TRBJ2-3, with 10 bases aligning to TRBD1. TRBV23-1 counts as an open reading frame of uncertain function. This CDR3 spans 14 amino acids. V shed 5 bases and J 3 bases; nucleotides not matched to a gene: 2. As DNA, the CDR3 is TGCGCCAGCAGTGGACAGGGGGGGACAGATACGCAGTATTTT. It is translated as CASSGQGGTDTQYF.

V is TRBV30 and J is TRBJ1-2, with 8 bases matching TRBD1. Trimming took 2 bases from V and 4 from J; bases not matched to a gene: 12. CDR1 and CDR2 (germline): GTSNPN, SVGIG (reference sequence). The CDR3 is made up of 16 amino acids. The CDR3, as DNA: TGTGCCTGGAGTAAGACAGGGGCCCAAGTCGGCTATGGCTACACCTTC. Its translation: CAWSKTGAQVGYGYTF.

CDR3 region: CAWTSGIYTDTQYF. The DNA of the CDR3 is TGTGCCTGGACTAGCGGAATTTACACAGATACGCAGTATTTT. V gene TRBV30 combines with J gene TRBJ2-3; 7 nucleotides agree with TRBD2. This CDR3 has 14 residues. V lost 4 bases, J lost 2 bases, and 6 bases stayed unmatched. Germline V gene sequence: CDR1 GTSNPN, CDR2 SVGIG (reference sequence).